The rows below give T cell receptor beta chains drawn from one sample of a study of vaccination and CD4 T cells after COVID-19. These receptors' antigens are unknown. One entry per CDR3 protein, called by TCRdb with MiXCR from the PCR reads. Among around 8,100 distinct CDR3 sequences, 55% to 70% were seen once, and the ten largest hold roughly 20%. Sequencing was done on a sample of CD4+ T cells from blood, cultured in vitro. Receptor source: a human donor who had recovered from COVID-19. Each CDR3 is given with its conserved first and last residue. D genes are given only for firm matches. Expanded clones are given a class, and other clones once, few, many or no size at all.

V gene	D gene	clone size	J gene	CDR3 protein	CDR3 DNA
TRBV10-3	.	.	TRBJ2-6	CGVREAGANVLTF	TGTGGTGTGAGGGAAGCTGGGGCCAACGTCCTGACTTTC
TRBV18	.	.	TRBJ1-1	CASSPVPNTEAFF	TGTGCCAGCTCACCCGTGCCCAACACTGAAGCTTTCTTT
TRBV7-9	TRBD1	.	TRBJ2-1	CASSSLDRRNEQFF	TGTGCCAGCAGCTCCCTGGACAGGCGGAATGAGCAGTTCTTC
TRBV11-2	TRBD1	few	TRBJ1-6	CASSAQGQGGSPLHF	TGTGCCAGCAGCGCCCAGGGACAGGGAGGCTCACCCCTCCACTTT
TRBV6-2/TRBV6-3	TRBD1	.	TRBJ1-1	CASSYDPDRMNTEAFF	TGTGCCAGCAGTTACGATCCGGACAGGATGAACACTGAAGCTTTCTTT
TRBV27	.	.	TRBJ2-5	CASSLDSGMGTQYF	TGTGCCAGCAGTTTAGACAGCGGAATGGGGACCCAGTACTTC
TRBV6-1	.	.	TRBJ1-5	CASTGPNSNQPQHF	TGTGCCAGCACTGGACCGAATAGCAATCAGCCCCAGCATTTT
TRBV7-2	TRBD1	.	TRBJ2-2	CASSSGQGWAGELFF	TGTGCCAGCAGCTCCGGACAGGGCTGGGCCGGGGAGCTGTTTTTT
TRBV20-1	.	.	TRBJ1-2	CSASLTRSNYGYTF	TGCAGTGCTAGCCTCACCCGTTCTAACTATGGCTACACCTTC
TRBV20-1	TRBD1	.	TRBJ2-3	CSARDRRLTDTQYF	TGCAGTGCCAGGGACAGGCGCCTCACAGATACGCAGTATTTT
TRBV11-2	.	.	TRBJ2-2	CASSLGVGVRGNTGELFF	TGTGCCAGCAGCTTAGGAGTGGGGGTGAGAGGGAACACCGGGGAGCTGTTTTTT
TRBV30	.	once	TRBJ1-5	CAWSPRVKEPQHF	TGTGCCTGGAGCCCTCGAGTGAAGGAGCCCCAGCATTTT
TRBV7-9	TRBD1	.	TRBJ2-7	CASSGRTGAYEQYF	TGTGCCAGCAGCGGGCGGACAGGGGCATACGAGCAGTACTTC
TRBV7-2	.	.	TRBJ2-2	CASSFRYTGELFF	TGTGCCAGCAGCTTTCGTTACACCGGGGAGCTGTTTTTT
TRBV12-3/TRBV12-4	TRBD2	few	TRBJ2-1	CASSPREASYNEQFF	TGTGCCAGCAGTCCACGGGAGGCCTCCTACAATGAGCAGTTCTTC
TRBV7-3	.	.	TRBJ2-1	CASSQSGNSYNEQFF	TGTGCCAGCAGTCAGAGCGGAAACTCCTACAATGAGCAGTTCTTC
TRBV12-3/TRBV12-4	.	hyperexpanded	TRBJ1-6	CASSRTGLRSSYNSPLHF	TGTGCCAGCAGCAGGACTGGCCTCCGAAGCTCCTATAATTCACCCCTCCACTTT
TRBV20-1	.	few	TRBJ1-2	CSARSDSTNYGYTF	TGCAGTGCTAGATCGGACAGTACTAACTATGGCTACACCTTC
TRBV6-2/TRBV6-3	.	.	TRBJ2-7	CASSREPFWQYF	TGTGCCAGCAGTCGCGAACCTTTTTGGCAGTACTTC
TRBV4-2	.	.	TRBJ1-5	CASSQADSRREGWPQHF	TGTGCCAGCAGCCAAGCGGACAGTCGACGGGAGGGTTGGCCCCAGCATTTT
TRBV7-7	TRBD1	.	TRBJ2-5	CASSPNRGETQYF	TGTGCTAGCAGCCCAAACAGGGGTGAGACCCAGTACTTC
TRBV7-2	.	.	TRBJ2-2	CASSSRASGTGELFF	TGTGCCAGCAGCTCTAGGGCGTCAGGCACCGGGGAGCTGTTTTTT
TRBV20-1	TRBD2	.	TRBJ2-1	CGAQGLAGEQFF	TGCGGGGCTCAGGGCCTAGCGGGAGAGCAGTTCTTC
TRBV6-1	.	once	TRBJ1-2	CASSPQSSYGYTF	TGTGCCAGCAGCCCTCAGTCTTCCTATGGCTACACCTTC